The 21 T cell receptor beta chains given below trace back to one sample, sequenced in a study of spatial heterogeneity in lung cancer. TCRdb re-called the 5' RACE reads with MiXCR, one entry per CDR3 protein. The table includes about 42,000 distinct CDR3 sequences, roughly 7.1% detected once. Time point noted: sample taken at primary tumor resection. Whole RNA obtained from tumor, nontumor lung or frozen PBMC underwent sequencing without sorting. This specimen consisted of PBMCs, obtained at surgery. These receptors all stem from a female donor with early-stage non-small cell lung cancer.

The CDR3 loop is CASSYSIGQYSTDTQYF. In DNA form, the CDR3 reads TGTGCCAGCAGTTACTCGATTGGCCAGTATAGCACAGATACGCAGTATTTT. The chain joins TRBV6-5 to TRBJ2-3; D not certain. The germline gives CDR1 MNHEY, CDR2 SVGAGI. This CDR3 has 17 amino acids. V dropped 0 bases and J dropped 0 bases, with 13 bases sitting between them.

V usage is TRBV28 and J usage is TRBJ1-1; a weak D match, TRBD1 (6 bases). Trimming stripped 7 bases from V and 1 base from J, with 13 bases between. Germline CDR1 and CDR2: MDHEN and SYDVKM. The CDR3 has 14 residues. CDR3 loop: CASMGAGQNTEAFF. The DNA of the CDR3 is TGTGCCAGCATGGGGGCAGGGCAGAACACTGAAGCTTTCTTT. Full variable domain (remainder filled in from reference TRBV28 and TRBJ1-1): DVKVTQSSRYLVKRTGEKVFLECVQDMDHENMFWYRQDPGLGLRLIYFSYDVKMKEKGDIPEGYSVSREKKERFSLILESASTNQTSMYLCASMGAGQNTEAFFGQGTRLTVV.

J is TRBJ1-2 and V is TRBV12-3 or TRBV12-4; a possible D gene is TRBD1 (5 bases). The CDR3 runs 14 residues. V was clipped by 6 bases and J by 4 bases, with 15 bases between them. The CDR3 region has the DNA TGTGCCAGCAGCAGAAAGGGGAGCGCCTATGGCTACACCTTC. This codes for CASSRKGSAYGYTF.

There are many counts of this clonotype. The V and J genes are TRBV6-6 and TRBJ2-1; D call uncertain. The CDR3 loop spans 14 amino acids. V lost 7 bases and J lost 0, with 10 bases in between. Germline CDR1 reads MNHNY; CDR2 reads SVGAGI (reference sequence). The CDR3 reads CASNLANSYNEQFF. The CDR3 coding sequence is TGTGCCAGCAATCTCGCTAACTCCTACAATGAGCAGTTCTTC.

This clonotype was recorded at least ten times. J is TRBJ1-2 and V is TRBV4-3; 7 bases line up with TRBD1. The CDR3 covers 16 residues. The germline V gene encodes CDR1 LGHNA and CDR2 YSLEER. The ends lost 4 bases at V and 1 base at J; junction bases unmatched: 9. The DNA for the CDR3 is TGCGCCAGCAGCCGACAGGGCGGCCCAGTTAACTATGGCTACACCTTC. Protein: CASSRQGGPVNYGYTF.

This clonotype was detected only a few times. Here the CDR3 reads CASSPQGTGDGYTF. CDR3 in DNA: TGTGCCAGCTCACCACAGGGCACAGGGGATGGCTACACCTTC. The genes are TRBV18 and TRBJ1-2; TRBD1 aligns across 7 bases. The CDR3 has 14 amino acids. The V gene's germline CDR1 is KGHSH and CDR2 LQKENI. V lost 1 base, J lost 6 bases, and 5 bases stayed unmatched.

This clonotype was counted at least ten times. This sequence joins TRBV28 and TRBJ2-1; 9 nucleotides match TRBD1. Germline V lookup: CDR1 MDHEN, CDR2 SYDVKM. The length of the CDR3 is 15 residues. The V and J ends lost 5 bases and 5 bases, in that order; junction bases with no gene match: 7. CDR3 nucleotides: TGTGCCAGCAGTCCAGACAGGGGGTTACACAATGAGCAGTTCTTC. This translates into CASSPDRGLHNEQFF. The full variable domain, completed using reference TRBV28 and TRBJ2-1, is DVKVTQSSRYLVKRTGEKVFLECVQDMDHENMFWYRQDPGLGLRLIYFSYDVKMKEKGDIPEGYSVSREKKERFSLILESASTNQTSMYLCASSPDRGLHNEQFFGPGTRLTVL.

Many counts were recorded for this clonotype. The V gene is TRBV5-1, the J gene TRBJ2-1; no clear D gene. The CDR3 loop spans 17 amino acids. Germline CDR1 reads SGHRS; CDR2 reads YFSETQ. The V end was cut by 4 bases, the J end by 0 bases, with 17 bases between. The CDR3 DNA reads as TGCGCCAGCAGCACCCGAAGAGACCGAAGCTCCTACAATGAGCAGTTCTTC. Encoded protein: CASSTRRDRSSYNEQFF.

The chain recombines TRBV7-2 with TRBJ2-1; no firm D call. CDR1 SGHTA and CDR2 FQGNSA come from the germline V gene. This CDR3 region has 13 residues. V was trimmed by 5 bases and J by 10 bases, leaving 15 bases between them. Here the CDR3 reads CASSTTPSDEQFF. CDR3 sequence (DNA): TGTGCCAGCAGCACCACCCCCTCTGACGAGCAGTTCTTC.

There are many counts of this clonotype. This CDR3 reads CASSQGSRSQETQYF. The CDR3 region has the DNA TGCGCCAGCAGCCAAGGCTCGAGGTCACAAGAGACCCAGTACTTC. This chain joins TRBV4-1 and TRBJ2-5; unclear D gene. V was cut by 1 base and J by 2 bases, with 11 bases left in between. There are 15 residues in the CDR3. CDR1 and CDR2 (germline): MGHRA, YSYEKL.

The table lists this clonotype with a few counts. The V and J genes are TRBV12-3 or TRBV12-4 and TRBJ2-7; D unclear. The CDR3 runs to 14 residues. The V and J ends lost 2 bases and 2 bases respectively, with 10 bases between them. The CDR3 protein is CASSLFGSPYEQYF. The CDR3 DNA is TGTGCCAGCAGTTTATTTGGGTCCCCCTACGAGCAGTACTTC.

This clonotype was counted many times. The rearrangement joins TRBV5-1 to TRBJ1-1, with D unresolved. V lost 0 bases and J 0 bases, leaving 3 bases between the germline ends. Looked up from germline, CDR1 is SGHRS and CDR2 is YFSETQ. CDR3 length equals 13 residues. The CDR3 region has the DNA TGCGCCAGCAGCTTGGTGTTGAACACTGAAGCTTTCTTT. Translation gives CASSLVLNTEAFF. The full variable domain, completed using reference TRBV5-1 and TRBJ1-1, is KAGVTQTPRYLIKTRGQQVTLSCSPISGHRSVSWYQQTPGQGLQFLFEYFSETQRNKGNFPGRFSGRQFSNSRSEMNVSTLELGDSALYLCASSLVLNTEAFFGQGTRLTVV.

In this sample, this clonotype turned up many times. The chain is built from TRBV7-9 and TRBJ1-1; weak D call: TRBD1 (6 bases). V was pared by 5 bases and J by 7 bases, with 14 bases between. Germline values: CDR1 SEHNR, CDR2 FQNEAQ (reference sequence). This CDR3 comprises 13 residues. CDR3 residues: CASSRGQAFEAFF. The CDR3 DNA follows: TGTGCCAGCAGCCGGGGGCAGGCCTTTGAAGCTTTCTTT.

Many counts were recorded for this clonotype. V is TRBV5-1 and J is TRBJ2-5; D may be TRBD1 or TRBD2 (5 bases each). This CDR3 contains 16 residues. Germline CDR1 SGHRS, CDR2 YFSETQ. V gave up 5 bases and J gave up 1 base, with 18 bases separating them. Written as DNA, the CDR3 is TGCGCCAGCAGTCGGGGCGGGCCAGGTATCCAAGAGACCCAGTACTTC. Translated: CASSRGGPGIQETQYF.

This clonotype was seen at least ten times. V gene TRBV7-9 combines with J gene TRBJ1-4; D ambiguous. V gave up 1 base and J gave up 6 bases, with 0 bases separating them. The CDR3 covers 11 residues. Germline V CDR1 and CDR2: SEHNR, FQNEAQ (reference sequence). The CDR3 is CASSLDEKLFF. The CDR3 DNA sequence: TGTGCCAGCAGCTTAGATGAAAAACTGTTTTTT.

This clonotype showed up many times. This chain connects TRBV14 to TRBJ1-1, with unresolved D. This CDR3 contains 17 residues. Germline V CDR1 and CDR2: SGHDN, FVKESK. The V and J ends lost 0 bases and 1 base respectively, with 15 bases between them. The CDR3 nucleotides are TGTGCCAGCAGCCAAGATCGGGTTCGGGGAGGGAACACTGAAGCTTTCTTT. This translates into CASSQDRVRGGNTEAFF.

The rearrangement links TRBV28 to TRBJ1-2; 8 bases agree with TRBD1. J gave up 2 bases and V 8 bases, and 13 bases lay outside the gene matches. The CDR3 length is 16 residues. CDR1 is MDHEN and CDR2 is SYDVKM in the germline V gene. The CDR3 sequence is CASRVGGTGINYGYTF. In DNA form, the CDR3 reads TGTGCCAGCCGAGTAGGAGGGACAGGAATAAACTATGGCTACACCTTC.

The J gene is TRBJ2-5, the V gene TRBV5-1; TRBD1 matches 7 bases. V dropped 0 bases and J dropped 2; count of bases not matched to a gene: 4. CDR3 length equals 15 residues. CDR1 and CDR2 from the germline V gene are SGHRS and YFSETQ. The CDR3 DNA is TGCGCCAGCAGCTTGGCCGGGACAGTACAAGAGACCCAGTACTTC. Amino acids: CASSLAGTVQETQYF. Using reference TRBV5-1 and TRBJ2-5 for the parts outside the CDR3, the full variable domain is KAGVTQTPRYLIKTRGQQVTLSCSPISGHRSVSWYQQTPGQGLQFLFEYFSETQRNKGNFPGRFSGRQFSNSRSEMNVSTLELGDSALYLCASSLAGTVQETQYFGPGTRLLVL.

In this sample, this clonotype turned up a few times. The chain joins TRBV6-1 to TRBJ1-1; the D gene is possibly TRBD1 (6 bases). The length of the CDR3 is 14 residues. Trimming cost V 6 bases and J 3 bases, with 14 bases left between them. The germline V gene encodes CDR1 MNHNS and CDR2 SASEGT. This chain's CDR3 is CASSQTGGYTEAFF. The CDR3 coding sequence is TGTGCCAGCAGCCAGACAGGAGGATACACTGAAGCTTTCTTT.

This clonotype was seen repeatedly, ten times or more. The V call is TRBV6-5, the J call TRBJ1-6; 8 nucleotides align to TRBD1. Germline V gene sequence: CDR1 MNHEY, CDR2 SVGAGI. The CDR3 totals 15 residues. J was trimmed by 4 bases and V by 5 bases; bases with no gene match: 4. The CDR3 bases are TGTGCCAGCAGTCAAGGACAGGGTTATAATTCACCCCTCCACTTT. Encoded protein: CASSQGQGYNSPLHF.

This clonotype was observed many times. The rearrangement joins TRBV24-1 to TRBJ2-5; TRBD2 is a possible D gene (7 bases). The V end was cut by 6 bases, the J end by 4 bases, with 14 bases between. Germline CDR1 KGHDR, CDR2 SFDVKD. This CDR3 is 14 amino acids long. CDR3 in DNA: TGTGCCACCAGTCAAAAGGGGGGGACAGAGACCCAGTACTTC. Translated: CATSQKGGTETQYF.